Listed below are T cell receptor beta chains from one sample, sequenced in a study of pediatric ulcerative colitis. The protocol was immunoSEQ multiplex PCR, while the TCRdb copy is restricted to in-frame clones and leaves out a portion. The sample contains fewer than 45,000 clones, approximately 87% of which appear only once. Sequenced sample: blood. Receptor source: a girl under 18 with moderate ulcerative colitis. The CDR3 runs from the conserved cysteine through the conserved F or W. A D gene is named only where the DNA matches it firmly. Clone size is given for some rows only: seen once, a few or many times, or a class if the clone is expanded.

d_gene	v_gene	len	abundance	j_gene	CDR3nt	CDR3aa
.	TRBV4-3	15	.	TRBJ1-1	TGCGCCAGCAGCCAAGAGGGCAGGAGGAACACTGAAGCTTTCTTT	CASSQEGRRNTEAFF
.	TRBV19	14	.	TRBJ2-3	TGTGCCAGTAGTATTAACAGAAACACAGATACGCAGTATTTT	CASSINRNTDTQYF
.	TRBV6-1	14	.	TRBJ1-2	TGTGCCAGCAGTGGACAGCCCCGAAACTATGGCTACACCTTC	CASSGQPRNYGYTF
.	TRBV7-9	16	medium-sized	TRBJ2-3	TGTGCCAGCAGCTCCTACCGATACACTAGCACAGATACGCAGTATTTT	CASSSYRYTSTDTQYF
.	TRBV30	11	.	TRBJ2-3	TGTGCCTGGAACTCGGGTTCCACGCAGTATTTT	CAWNSGSTQYF
TRBD1	TRBV27	14	.	TRBJ2-7	TGTGCCAGCAGTTGGAGACAGGGGACCTACGAGCAGTACTTC	CASSWRQGTYEQYF
TRBD2	TRBV7-9	16	once	TRBJ2-1	TGTGCCAGCAGCCCATCCGGGACTAGAAGATACAATGAGCAGTTCTTC	CASSPSGTRRYNEQFF
TRBD2	TRBV4-1	15	.	TRBJ2-1	TGCGCCAGCAGCCTAGCGGGAGGCTCTGGGAATGAGCAGTTCTTC	CASSLAGGSGNEQFF
.	TRBV7-9	19	.	TRBJ1-3	TGTGCCAGCAGCTTAGGCGGGGCTGTGTCTTCGAGCTCTGGAAACACCATATATTTT	CASSLGGAVSSSSGNTIYF
.	TRBV2	13	few	TRBJ1-2	TGTGCCAGCAGCCTAGGCGGAAACTATGGCTACACCTTC	CASSLGGNYGYTF
.	TRBV4-3	17	.	TRBJ1-1	TGCGCCAGCAGCCAAGAGGGAGCCTGGGGGATAGTCACTGAAGCTTTCTTT	CASSQEGAWGIVTEAFF
.	TRBV7-2	14	.	TRBJ1-5	TGTGCCAGCAGCTTAGAAAGGGGGATGAAGCCCCAGCATTTT	CASSLERGMKPQHF
TRBD2	TRBV19	15	.	TRBJ2-1	TGTGCCAGTAGTATGGGTCTAGCGGGGGGCAATGAGCAGTTCTTC	CASSMGLAGGNEQFF
TRBD1	TRBV5-1	15	.	TRBJ2-5	TGCGCCAGCAGCTTGGCCCGACAGGGAAGCGAGACCCAGTACTTC	CASSLARQGSETQYF
TRBD2	TRBV2	15	.	TRBJ2-7	TGTGCCGGATCAATTTCAGCGGGGGGCCCCTACGAGCAGTACTTC	CAGSISAGGPYEQYF
.	TRBV4-1	15	.	TRBJ2-1	TGCGCCAGCAGCCTTGAGGATAGCTCCTACAATGAGCAGTTCTTC	CASSLEDSSYNEQFF
.	TRBV28	12	.	TRBJ2-7	TGTGCCAGCAAAGCGGCTTGGGACGAGCAGTACTTC	CASKAAWDEQYF
.	TRBV30	15	.	TRBJ2-7	TGTGCCTGGAATCCCGACAGTAGGAGCTCCTACGAGCAGTACTTC	CAWNPDSRSSYEQYF
.	TRBV18	16	.	TRBJ1-1	TGTGCCAGCTCCACAATTTTCGGGGTTGGTGACACTGAAGCTTTCTTT	CASSTIFGVGDTEAFF
.	TRBV30	10	.	TRBJ2-7	TGTGCCTGGAGTCTGGGGGAGCAGTACTTC	CAWSLGEQYF
TRBD1	TRBV19	14	.	TRBJ2-7	TGTGCCAGTGCTCCCGGGACAGGGTCCTACGAGCAGTACTTC	CASAPGTGSYEQYF
TRBD1	TRBV7-6	13	.	TRBJ1-1	TGTGCCAGCAGCTTAGCCGACAGGGCTGAAGCTTTCTTT	CASSLADRAEAFF
.	TRBV14	14	.	TRBJ1-1	TGTGCCAGCAGCCAAGGACCGCCGTGGACTGAAGCTTTCTTT	CASSQGPPWTEAFF
.	TRBV6-1	14	once	TRBJ1-4	TGTGCCAGCAGTGACTACAGGGTTGATGAAAAACTGTTTTTT	CASSDYRVDEKLFF
TRBD1	TRBV7-9	16	.	TRBJ2-7	TGTGCCAGCAGCCATACCGGACAGGGCGAGGAATACGAGCAGTACTTC	CASSHTGQGEEYEQYF
.	TRBV7-2	13	.	TRBJ1-2	TGTGCCAGCAGCTTACAGAGGAGCTCATCCTACACCTTC	CASSLQRSSSYTF
.	TRBV25-1	11	few	TRBJ2-7	TGTGCCAGCAGTGAACAGCGGGAGCAGTACTTC	CASSEQREQYF
.	TRBV10-1	16	.	TRBJ2-7	TGCGCCAGCAGTGAGTCTTGGAACTCAGACTCCTACGAGCAGTACTTC	CASSESWNSDSYEQYF
.	TRBV4-1	19	.	TRBJ1-2	TGCGCCAGCAGCCCCCTTGCCTCCCCCGGGGGGCCCTCTAACTATGGCTACACCTTC	CASSPLASPGGPSNYGYTF
.	TRBV6-1	14	.	TRBJ2-7	TGTGCCAGCAGTAGACTACTTACATCCTACGAGCAGTACTTC	CASSRLLTSYEQYF
.	TRBV18	14	once	TRBJ2-7	TGTGCCAGCTCACCTGGGACGGACAACTACGAGCAGTACTTC	CASSPGTDNYEQYF
.	TRBV2	14	.	TRBJ1-2	TGTGCCAGCAGTCTTGGAGGGTGGGACTATGGCTACACCTTC	CASSLGGWDYGYTF
.	TRBV14	13	.	TRBJ2-2	TGTGCCAGCAGCCAAGAGGGGACAGGGGAGCTGTTTTTT	CASSQEGTGELFF
.	TRBV30	17	.	TRBJ1-4	TGTGCCTGGAGTCTAATTCCCCGGGGGCCAAACAATGAAAAACTGTTTTTT	CAWSLIPRGPNNEKLFF
TRBD1	TRBV19	17	once	TRBJ1-5	TGTGCCAGTGGGTGGGGACAGGGGACTTCTAGCAATCAGCCCCAGCATTTT	CASGWGQGTSSNQPQHF
.	TRBV7-2	16	.	TRBJ1-3	TGTGCCAGCAGCTTAGTTGGACAGAGCTCTGGAAACACCATATATTTT	CASSLVGQSSGNTIYF
.	TRBV5-1	13	.	TRBJ2-3	TGCGCCAGCAGCCTCCGTAGCACAGATACGCAGTATTTT	CASSLRSTDTQYF
.	TRBV6-1	12	.	TRBJ2-1	TGTGCCAGCGTCTTATCTAGCATCCAGCCGTTCTTC	CASVLSSIQPFF
TRBD1	TRBV27	16	.	TRBJ1-2	TGTGCCAGCAGTCCCGGGACAGGGCAATTTGGCTATGGCTACACCTTC	CASSPGTGQFGYGYTF
.	TRBV4-2	16	.	TRBJ2-7	TGTGCCAGCAGCCAAGATGACAGTTGGCCCCCCTACGAGCAGTACTTC	CASSQDDSWPPYEQYF
TRBD1	TRBV19	13	.	TRBJ2-7	TGTGCCAGTAGTATGGACAGGGGCTACGAGCAGTACTTC	CASSMDRGYEQYF
.	TRBV7-2	15	.	TRBJ2-3	TGTGCCAGCAGCTTAAGTCGGCCGAGCACAGATACGCAGTATTTT	CASSLSRPSTDTQYF
.	TRBV5-1	17	.	TRBJ1-3	TGCGCCAGCAGCTTGGCTCGGGGAGGATTATCTGGAAACACCATATATTTT	CASSLARGGLSGNTIYF
TRBD1	TRBV7-9	13	.	TRBJ1-1	TGTGCCAGCAGTCAAGACAGGGACACTGAAGCTTTCTTT	CASSQDRDTEAFF